What follows are 28 T cell receptor beta chains derived from one specimen sequenced in a study of vaccination and CD4 T cells after COVID-19. Their antigen targets remain unknown. This sample's treatment: roughly ten-day PBMC culture with coronavirus spike peptide pools or control peptides (ViraFEST assay). At the Johns Hopkins FTIC core, DNA taken from cultured CD4+ T cells was sequenced by way of the Oncomine TCR Beta short-read assay. TCRdb itself ran the PCR reads through MiXCR, one entry per CDR3 protein. The sample gives nearly 8,000 distinct CDR3 sequences, 50% to 75% of which show up once; approximately 35% is in the top ten. The sample comprised CD4+ T cells from blood, cultured in vitro. The receptors were gathered from a human donor who had recovered from COVID-19.

CDR3 sequence (DNA): TGTGCCACCAGTGACCCAACCAGGGTGACAGATACGCAGTATTTT. It translates to CATSDPTRVTDTQYF. This chain uses TRBV24-1 with TRBJ2-3, with D maybe TRBD1 (5 bases). Per the germline V gene, CDR1 is KGHDR and CDR2 is SFDVKD. The V gene lost 4 bases and the J gene lost 3 bases, with 13 bases spanning the gap. The CDR3 totals 15 residues.

CDR3: CASSHGTASRGEQYF. The CDR3 coding sequence is TGTGCCAGCAGCCATGGGACCGCCTCGAGGGGCGAGCAGTACTTC. The chain joins TRBV5-4 to TRBJ2-7; either TRBD1 or TRBD2 may supply D (5 bases each). Germline values: CDR1 SGHNT, CDR2 YYREEE (reference sequence). The CDR3 runs 15 residues. V dropped 4 bases and J dropped 6 bases, with 20 bases sitting between them.

The chain joins TRBV7-8 to TRBJ1-6, with 7 bases identical to TRBD1. Germline values: CDR1 SGHVS, CDR2 FQNEAQ. The CDR3 is 19 amino acids. With 5 bases clipped from V and 1 base from J, the junction kept 14 bases outside the gene matches. The CDR3 region is CASSPQRRQGGSYNSPLHF. The DNA for the CDR3 is TGTGCCAGCAGCCCCCAAAGACGACAGGGAGGGTCCTATAATTCACCCCTCCACTTT.

The CDR3: CAISVLAGTYEQYF. CDR3 nucleotides: TGTGCCATCAGTGTTCTAGCGGGGACCTACGAGCAGTACTTC. The chain carries TRBV10-3 and TRBJ2-7, with 9 bases matching TRBD2. Per the germline V gene, CDR1 is ENHRY and CDR2 is SYGVKD. J gave up 2 bases and V 4 bases, and 3 bases lay outside the gene matches. The CDR3 extends over 14 amino acids.

This chain connects TRBV20-1 to TRBJ2-3; 12 bases align to TRBD2. The CDR3 consists of 15 residues. CDR1 and CDR2 (germline): DFQATT, SNEGSKA (reference sequence). The V gene end was trimmed by 3 bases and the J gene end by 4 bases; junction bases not matched to a gene: 5. Written as DNA, the CDR3 is TGCAGTGCTAGCCAGACTAGCGGGAGAGCAGATACGCAGTATTTT. It is translated as CSASQTSGRADTQYF.

Sample share makes this clonotype medium-sized. The chain is built from TRBV7-2 and TRBJ2-6; D is possibly TRBD1 or TRBD2 (5 bases each). In germline, CDR1 is SGHTA, CDR2 FQGNSA. The CDR3 spans 16 residues. Between the trimmed V and J ends, which lost 3 bases and 2 bases, there was a span of 11 bases. The CDR3 loop reads CASSFWDPTGANVLTF. CDR3 in DNA: TGTGCCAGCAGCTTTTGGGACCCCACTGGGGCCAACGTCCTGACTTTC. The whole variable domain, remainder taken from reference TRBV7-2 and TRBJ2-6, is GAGVSQSPSNKVTEKGKDVELRCDPISGHTALYWYRQSLGQGLEFLIYFQGNSAPDKSGLPSDRFSAERTGGSVSTLTIQRTQQEDSAVYLCASSFWDPTGANVLTFGAGSRLTVL.

There are a few counts of this clonotype. The chain uses TRBV24-1 and TRBJ1-2, with TRBD1 matching over 9 bases. CDR3 length: 13 residues. The V gene end was trimmed by 7 bases and the J gene end by 8 bases; junction bases not matched to a gene: 7. CDR1 is KGHDR and CDR2 is SFDVKD in the germline V gene. CDR3 DNA: TGTGCCACCAGCACCGGGACAGGGAGCGGCTACACCTTC. This sequence encodes CATSTGTGSGYTF.

The J gene is TRBJ2-1, the V gene TRBV20-1; 13 bases match TRBD2. The V and J ends lost 6 bases and 0 bases, in that order; junction bases with no gene match: 11. The CDR3 loop spans 18 amino acids. From germline, CDR1 is DFQATT and CDR2 SNEGSKA (reference sequence). The CDR3 loop reads CSAHSGTSGIYSYNEQFF. CDR3 coding DNA: TGCAGTGCCCATTCCGGGACTAGCGGGATCTACTCCTACAATGAGCAGTTCTTC.

The rearrangement uses TRBV5-1 and TRBJ2-5; either TRBD1 or TRBD2 may supply D (6 bases each). Germline CDR1 and CDR2: SGHRS and YFSETQ. The CDR3 loop spans 15 amino acids. V lost 1 base, J lost 1 base, and 11 bases lay in between. This CDR3 reads CASSLSGAGQETQYF. The CDR3 coding sequence is TGCGCCAGCAGCTTGTCGGGGGCCGGCCAAGAGACCCAGTACTTC.

By frequency in the sample, this clonotype is medium-sized. The J gene is TRBJ2-1, the V gene TRBV4-1, with 14 bases identical to TRBD2. The V gene's germline CDR1 is MGHRA and CDR2 YSYEKL. V shed 6 bases, J shed 5 bases, and the junction held 3 bases outside the gene matches. This CDR3 contains 15 residues. The CDR3 DNA reads TGCGCCAGCAGGCGGGGACTAGCGGGGGACAATGAGCAGTTCTTC. Residues: CASRRGLAGDNEQFF.

This clonotype has just a few counts. The chain carries TRBV12-3 or TRBV12-4 and TRBJ2-2, with D possibly matching TRBD2 (6 bases). V lost 7 bases, J lost 6 bases, and 9 bases lay in between. The CDR3 extends over 12 amino acids. The CDR3 spells CASTTGAGELFF. In nucleotides, the CDR3 is TGTGCCAGCACCACGGGGGCCGGGGAGCTGTTTTTT.

The V gene is TRBV6-5, the J gene TRBJ2-2, with D tentatively TRBD2 (5 bases). Germline-derived CDR1 and CDR2 are MNHEY and SVGAGI. The CDR3 consists of 13 residues. V lost 2 bases and J 9 bases, leaving 10 bases between the germline ends. The DNA of the CDR3 is TGTGCCAGCAGTTACCGACTAACCCGGGAGCTGTTTTTT. Translated: CASSYRLTRELFF.

The sample holds one count of this clonotype. V gene TRBV2 combines with J gene TRBJ2-7, with a weak D call TRBD1 (6 bases). Germline CDR1 reads SNHLY; CDR2 reads FYNNEI. This CDR3 is 15 amino acids long. Trimming removed 5 bases from V and 0 bases from J, with 14 bases in between. CDR3 loop: CASSSGTTLSYEQYF. The CDR3, as DNA: TGTGCCAGCAGTTCCGGGACAACGCTCTCCTACGAGCAGTACTTC.

The V call is TRBV29-1, the J call TRBJ2-5, with a weak D call TRBD1 (5 bases). The V and J ends lost 7 bases and 0 bases respectively, with 12 bases between them. Looked up from germline, CDR1 is SQVTM and CDR2 is ANQGSEA. CDR3 length: 13 amino acids. The CDR3: CSGTPGYQETQYF. The CDR3 bases are TGCAGCGGAACGCCAGGGTACCAAGAGACCCAGTACTTC.

This sequence joins TRBV12-3 or TRBV12-4 and TRBJ2-7; D unclear. The CDR3 consists of 14 residues. Trimming stripped 0 bases from V and 3 bases from J, with 9 bases between. DNA of the CDR3: TGTGCCAGCAGTTTAGCGAGAAGGAACTACGAGCAGTACTTC. Translating gives CASSLARRNYEQYF.

This clonotype has only a few counts. The chain couples TRBV6-5 to TRBJ2-6, with D unclear. This CDR3 has 15 amino acids. The V and J ends lost 2 bases and 0 bases respectively, with 5 bases between them. CDR1 and CDR2 from the germline V gene are MNHEY and SVGAGI. DNA of the CDR3: TGTGCCAGCAGTTACGCCGTCTCTGGGGCCAACGTCCTGACTTTC. Its translation: CASSYAVSGANVLTF.

This chain uses TRBV7-2 with TRBJ2-3; 12 nucleotides line up with TRBD2. CDR3 length: 15 residues. Germline loops: CDR1 SGHTA, CDR2 FQGNSA. Trimming took 6 bases from V and 9 from J; bases not matched to a gene: 10. The CDR3 DNA is TGTGCCAGCAGACCTCGACTAGCGGGAGATGTAACGCAGTATTTT. This encodes CASRPRLAGDVTQYF.

This chain uses TRBV6-1 with TRBJ2-1; D gene ambiguous. V gave up 6 bases and J gave up 7 bases, with 4 bases separating them. The germline gives CDR1 MNHNS, CDR2 SASEGT. This CDR3 is built from 10 residues. CDR3 residues: CASRGNEQFF. In nucleotides, the CDR3 is TGTGCCAGCAGGGGGAATGAGCAGTTCTTC.

This clonotype was counted a few times. The gene calls are TRBV12-3 or TRBV12-4 and TRBJ2-1; no clear D gene. The V gene lost 0 bases and the J gene lost 1 base, with 4 bases spanning the gap. The CDR3 covers 14 residues. CDR3 nucleotides: TGTGCCAGCAGTTTAGCGGGATCCTACAATGAGCAGTTCTTC. Encoded protein: CASSLAGSYNEQFF.

This clonotype has just a few counts. The chain joins TRBV28 to TRBJ2-5; D remains ambiguous. Germline-derived CDR1 and CDR2 are MDHEN and SYDVKM. Trimming removed 5 bases at V and 3 bases at J, with 4 bases between. CDR3 size: 11 residues. Here the CDR3 reads CASSPEETQYF. As DNA, the CDR3 is TGTGCCAGCAGTCCAGAAGAGACCCAGTACTTC.

V usage is TRBV6-5 and J usage is TRBJ1-1, with TRBD1 matching 7 bases. J gave up 7 bases and V 0 bases, and 8 bases lay outside the gene matches. The CDR3 runs 15 residues. Germline lookup yields CDR1 MNHEY and CDR2 SVGAGI. The CDR3 nucleotides are TGTGCCAGCAGTTACTCGAGTATCGGGACAGTTGAAGCTTTCTTT. Translating gives CASSYSSIGTVEAFF.

In this sample, this clonotype turned up a few times. The chain carries TRBV11-2 and TRBJ1-2, with D unclear. Between the trimmed V and J ends, which lost 5 bases and 8 bases, there was a span of 24 bases. Germline CDR1 and CDR2: SGHAT and FQNNGV. This CDR3 has 16 amino acids. CDR3: CASSKRMGPAMIGYTF. CDR3 bases: TGTGCCAGCAGCAAACGGATGGGTCCGGCAATGATCGGCTACACCTTC.

This rearrangement joins TRBV27 to TRBJ2-7; 7 bases are a match to TRBD2. The CDR3 length is 16 residues. The germline CDR1 and CDR2 sequences are MNHEY and SMNVEV (reference sequence). J was trimmed by 2 bases and V by 1 base; bases with no gene match: 8. In nucleotides, the CDR3 is TGTGCCAGCAGTTTATTGGGGGGAGGGCCTACCTACGAGCAGTACTTC. This gives the protein CASSLLGGGPTYEQYF.

Only a few counts were recorded for this clonotype. The chain employs TRBV20-1 and TRBJ2-2; D is possibly TRBD1 (5 bases). This CDR3 region has 15 residues. From germline, CDR1 is DFQATT and CDR2 SNEGSKA (reference sequence). V was clipped by 0 bases and J by 2 bases, with 10 bases between them. The CDR3 protein is CSARDPDRNTGELFF. The DNA for the CDR3 is TGCAGTGCTAGAGATCCCGACAGAAACACCGGGGAGCTGTTTTTT.

The chain joins TRBV20-1 to TRBJ2-3; D is unclear. With 0 bases removed from V and 0 bases from J, the gap between germline ends came to 10 bases. The CDR3 runs to 15 residues. Germline assignment: CDR1 DFQATT and CDR2 SNEGSKA (reference sequence). The DNA for the CDR3 is TGCAGTGCTAGAGATCCGCGCAGAAGCACAGATACGCAGTATTTT. It is translated as CSARDPRRSTDTQYF.

This clonotype has only a few counts. The gene calls are TRBV20-1 and TRBJ1-4; D not resolved. V shed 6 bases and J shed 0 bases, with 11 bases lying between them. This CDR3 has 14 amino acids. Germline V gene data show CDR1 as DFQATT and CDR2 as SNEGSKA (reference sequence). The CDR3 protein is CSAEIGATNEKLFF. For the CDR3, the DNA is TGCAGTGCAGAGATCGGTGCAACTAATGAAAAACTGTTTTTT.

The CDR3 region is CASSLHRGGSYEQYF. In nucleotides, the CDR3 is TGTGCCAGCAGTTTGCACAGGGGAGGCTCCTACGAGCAGTACTTC. The rearrangement links TRBV6-5 to TRBJ2-7, with D possibly matching TRBD1 (7 bases). V dropped 4 bases and J dropped 0 bases, with 13 bases sitting between them. The CDR3 totals 15 residues. CDR1 is MNHEY, CDR2 SVGAGI, per germline.

The chain combines TRBV14 with TRBJ2-1; possibly TRBD2 for D (5 bases). The V end lost 0 bases, the J end lost 13 bases, and 13 bases lay between the germline ends. Germline CDR1 and CDR2: SGHDN and FVKESK. The CDR3 runs to 13 residues. The CDR3 bases are TGTGCCAGCAGCCAAGATTGGAGGATCTCACAGTTCTTC. It codes for CASSQDWRISQFF.